The next 10 T cell receptor beta chains were all read from a single sample in a study of cytomegalovirus exposure and HLA in healthy donors. The PCR ran on 60 Vbeta and 13 Jbeta primers. Assay: immunoSEQ multiplex PCR; the TCRdb copy retains only in-frame clones and omits some. This table has 90,000 to 130,000 clones, 55% to 70% appearing once. Material: PBMCs. These receptors were obtained from a woman in her twenties or thirties in good health and CMV-seronegative.

The J gene is TRBJ2-5, the V gene TRBV5-1; the match to TRBD2 covers 7 bases. The CDR3 has 15 residues. V was clipped by 0 bases and J by 4 bases; unmatched bases: 6. Germline V CDR1 and CDR2: SGHRS, YFSETQ. The CDR3 reads CASSLDGTKRETQYF. CDR3 in DNA: TGCGCCAGCAGCTTGGACGGGACTAAAAGAGAGACCCAGTACTTC.

This chain links TRBV5-1 with TRBJ2-3; TRBD2 matches at 11 bases. V lost 3 bases to trimming and J lost 0 bases; unmatched junction nucleotides: 0. The germline V gene encodes CDR1 SGHRS and CDR2 YFSETQ. This CDR3 comprises 15 residues. CDR3 amino acids: CASSWTSGSTDTQYF. The CDR3 DNA is TGCGCCAGCAGCTGGACTAGCGGGAGCACAGATACGCAGTATTTT.

The rearrangement joins TRBV27 to TRBJ2-7, with 10 bases fitting TRBD2. The CDR3 covers 16 residues. Germline lookup yields CDR1 MNHEY and CDR2 SMNVEV (reference sequence). The junction had 12 bases not matched to a gene; V was cut back by 5 bases and J by 5 bases. This chain's CDR3 is CASSPIPSGSAHEQYF. The CDR3 bases are TGTGCCAGCAGTCCCATTCCTAGCGGGAGTGCCCACGAGCAGTACTTC.

The genes are TRBV19 and TRBJ1-1, with D perhaps TRBD1 (6 bases). CDR3 length: 15 amino acids. Trimming took 1 base from V and 10 from J, leaving 19 bases between them. CDR1 LNHDA and CDR2 SQIVND come from the germline V gene (reference sequence). In DNA form, the CDR3 reads TGTGCCAGTAGTATAGTTGGCAGGGGCGCCCGGGCAGCTTTCTTT. The encoded protein is CASSIVGRGARAAFF.

Remarks on this clone: At one boundary the junction diverges from the germline segment, which might be a read error. The chain combines TRBV6-5 with TRBJ1-2, with TRBD1 matching over 10 bases. Germline loops: CDR1 MNHEY, CDR2 SVGAGI. This CDR3 has 14 residues. The CDR3 loop is CASSSGTGVYGYNF. The CDR3 region has the DNA TGTGCCAGCAGCTCCGGGACAGGGGTTTATGGCTACAACTTC.

V usage is TRBV6-6 and J usage is TRBJ1-5; D is possibly TRBD1 (5 bases). V gave up 5 bases and J gave up 6 bases, with 17 bases separating them. Germline CDR1 is MNHNY and CDR2 is SVGAGI (reference sequence). The CDR3 covers 15 residues. CDR3 region: CASSGQKGWSQPQHF. The CDR3 DNA is TGTGCCAGCAGTGGACAAAAGGGCTGGAGTCAGCCCCAGCATTTT.

The rearrangement joins TRBV2 to TRBJ2-3; TRBD1 matches 8 bases. The germline gives CDR1 SNHLY, CDR2 FYNNEI. Losses at the gene ends were 7 bases for V and 1 base for J; bases not matched to a gene: 7. The CDR3 is 15 amino acids. DNA for the CDR3: TGTGCCAGCATTATTCACAGGGGGGGCACAGATACGCAGTATTTT. It is translated as CASIIHRGGTDTQYF. Looking up the rest from reference TRBV2 and TRBJ2-3 gives the full variable domain: EPEVTQTPSHQVTQMGQEVILRCVPISNHLYFYWYRQILGQKVEFLVSFYNNEISEKSEIFDDQFSVERPDGSNFTLKIRSTKLEDSAMYFCASIIHRGGTDTQYFGPGTRLTVL.

The J gene is TRBJ2-1, the V gene TRBV28; D is unclear. The germline V gene has CDR1 MDHEN and CDR2 SYDVKM. This CDR3 is 15 amino acids long. Between the trimmed V and J ends, which lost 6 bases and 0 bases, there was a span of 12 bases. The CDR3 DNA reads TGTGCCAGCAGCCAACAAAGTGGCTCCTACAATGAGCAGTTCTTC. It yields the protein CASSQQSGSYNEQFF.

V gene TRBV27 combines with J gene TRBJ2-1; D might be TRBD1 (6 bases). This CDR3 contains 16 residues. V dropped 5 bases and J dropped 0 bases, with 14 bases sitting between them. Germline V gene lookup returns CDR1 MNHEY and CDR2 SMNVEV (reference sequence). CDR3 amino acids: CASSPQGHSSYNEQFF. The CDR3 DNA sequence: TGTGCCAGCAGTCCCCAGGGACACAGCTCCTACAATGAGCAGTTCTTC.

The chain couples TRBV13 to TRBJ2-1, with D possibly matching TRBD2 (5 bases). The V gene's germline CDR1 is PRHDT and CDR2 FYEKMQ (reference sequence). This CDR3 contains 14 residues. V was clipped by 5 bases and J by 3 bases, with 11 bases between them. The DNA of the CDR3 is TGTGCCAGCAGCCTCGGACTTCTCTACAATGAGCAGTTCTTC. It translates to CASSLGLLYNEQFF.